The 13 T cell receptor beta chains below all came from one sample that was sequenced in a study of immune evolution from preneoplasia to lung adenocarcinoma. Clones were read by immunoSEQ multiplex PCR, and TCRdb kept only the in-frame ones, dropping some. The repertoire holds about 4,000 clones, with about 85% as singletons. Sequenced sample: FFPE adjacent normal lung tissue. These TCRs come from a person aged 70 to 85 with lung adenocarcinoma.

This clone was counted once. The V and J genes are TRBV4-1 and TRBJ2-4; 7 bases align to TRBD1. The CDR3 is made up of 15 amino acids. Germline lookup yields CDR1 MGHRA and CDR2 YSYEKL. Trimming cost V 1 base and J 4 bases; bases outside gene matches: 4. CDR3 in DNA: TGCGCCAGCAGCCAAGCGCCGACAGGGAAAAACATTCAGTACTTC. Encoded protein: CASSQAPTGKNIQYF.

The chain uses TRBV19 and TRBJ1-2; D is perhaps TRBD1 (5 bases). Germline V CDR1 and CDR2: LNHDA, SQIVND (reference sequence). Trimming removed 6 bases from V and 4 bases from J, with 12 bases in between. This CDR3 comprises 13 residues. CDR3 sequence (DNA): TGTGCCAGTAGAGGGGAGAGCCTCTATGGCTACACCTTC. Translation: CASRGESLYGYTF.

The rearrangement links TRBV7-3 to TRBJ2-2, with a possible D match to TRBD1 (5 bases). The CDR3 is made up of 15 amino acids. Deletions cut 5 bases from V and 3 bases from J, with 13 bases between. Germline V gene data show CDR1 as SGHTA and CDR2 as FQGTGA. The CDR3 region is CASSPDSGYTGELFF. CDR3 coding DNA: TGTGCCAGCAGCCCCGACTCAGGGTACACCGGGGAGCTGTTTTTT. The variable domain in full, completed from reference TRBV7-3 and TRBJ2-2, reads GAGVSQTPSNKVTEKGKYVELRCDPISGHTALYWYRQSLGQGPEFLIYFQGTGAADDSGLPNDRFFAVRPEGSVSTLKIQRTERGDSAVYLCASSPDSGYTGELFFGEGSRLTVL.

This sequence joins TRBV15 and TRBJ2-1; 9 bases fit TRBD2. This CDR3 has 16 residues. The V gene end was trimmed by 1 base and the J gene end by 2 bases; junction bases not matched to a gene: 3. CDR1 and CDR2 from the germline V gene are LNHNV and YYDKDF (reference sequence). The CDR3 protein is CATSRGSGSAYNEQFF. The CDR3 bases are TGTGCCACCAGCAGAGGTAGCGGGAGCGCCTACAATGAGCAGTTCTTC.

This rearrangement joins TRBV6-1 to TRBJ1-5; no definite D call. The length of the CDR3 is 15 residues. The ends were cut back, 8 bases at V and 2 bases at J, with 16 bases in the middle. CDR1 MNHNS and CDR2 SASEGT come from the germline V gene. In DNA form, the CDR3 reads TGTGCCAGCGCCAGCAAGGGTGAGGGCAATCAGCCCCAGCATTTT. Amino acids: CASASKGEGNQPQHF.

This clone was found once. The chain carries TRBV6-1 and TRBJ2-3, with 7 bases identical to TRBD2. Germline CDR1 reads MNHNS; CDR2 reads SASEGT. This CDR3 has 14 amino acids. V gave up 7 bases and J gave up 4 bases; unmatched junction bases: 8. The CDR3 spells CASTVGAGADTQYF. CDR3 nucleotides: TGTGCCAGCACCGTCGGGGCGGGAGCAGATACGCAGTATTTT.

The chain links TRBV29-1 to TRBJ2-2, with 7 bases aligning to TRBD1. Germline-derived CDR1 and CDR2 are SQVTM and ANQGSEA. This CDR3 comprises 14 residues. The J segment lost 4 bases and the V segment lost 2 bases, leaving 4 bases of the junction unmatched. The CDR3 region has the DNA TGCAGCGTTGAAAAGGGGGCCGGCACCGGGGAGCTGTTTTTT. Residues: CSVEKGAGTGELFF.

The chain joins TRBV6-4 to TRBJ1-2; tentatively, D is TRBD1 (5 bases). V lost 6 bases to trimming and J lost 0 bases, with 14 bases between them. Germline CDR1 MRHNA, CDR2 SNTAGT. This CDR3 is built from 15 residues. CDR3: CASRGADSANYGYTF. CDR3 DNA: TGTGCCAGCAGAGGGGCGGACTCAGCTAACTATGGCTACACCTTC.

V usage is TRBV6-5 and J usage is TRBJ2-7; 8 bases line up with TRBD1. The trim removed 10 bases at V and 6 bases at J, leaving 11 bases unmatched. The germline V gene encodes CDR1 MNHEY and CDR2 SVGAGI. CDR3 length equals 13 residues. The CDR3 is CATRQGPTPEQYF. CDR3 in DNA: TGTGCCACCCGACAGGGGCCCACACCCGAGCAGTACTTC.

In this sample, this clone turned up a few times. This chain uses TRBV5-1 with TRBJ1-2, with TRBD1 identical over 8 bases. Germline assignment: CDR1 SGHRS and CDR2 YFSETQ. The ends lost 4 bases at V and 4 bases at J; junction bases unmatched: 6. This CDR3 region has 14 residues. The chain's CDR3 is CASSPGQGSYGYTF. As DNA, the CDR3 is TGCGCCAGCAGCCCCGGACAGGGTTCCTATGGCTACACCTTC.

This clone was observed a single time. The rearrangement joins TRBV15 to TRBJ2-1; D is possibly TRBD1 or TRBD2 (5 bases each). The CDR3 runs 16 residues. With 0 bases removed from V and 6 bases from J, the gap between germline ends came to 15 bases. Germline values: CDR1 LNHNV, CDR2 YYDKDF (reference sequence). In DNA, the CDR3 is TGTGCCACCAGCAGAGATCTGGGGACCCCAGCCAATGAGCAGTTCTTC. It yields the protein CATSRDLGTPANEQFF.

The genes are TRBV6-5 and TRBJ2-7; a weak D match, TRBD2 (6 bases). The CDR3 sequence is 14 residues long. V was trimmed by 8 bases and J by 5 bases, leaving 19 bases between them. Germline loops: CDR1 MNHEY, CDR2 SVGAGI. CDR3 residues: CASLRRGSLNEQYF. The CDR3 DNA follows: TGTGCCAGCTTGCGGAGGGGAAGCTTGAACGAGCAGTACTTC.

The chain couples TRBV7-9 to TRBJ2-3; 10 nucleotides align to TRBD2. Germline CDR1 is SEHNR and CDR2 is FQNEAQ (reference sequence). The CDR3 totals 16 residues. The V and J ends lost 4 bases and 2 bases, in that order; junction bases with no gene match: 6. The CDR3 DNA is TGTGCCAGCAGCTCATCGACTAGCGGGCACACAGATACGCAGTATTTT. Its translation: CASSSSTSGHTDTQYF.